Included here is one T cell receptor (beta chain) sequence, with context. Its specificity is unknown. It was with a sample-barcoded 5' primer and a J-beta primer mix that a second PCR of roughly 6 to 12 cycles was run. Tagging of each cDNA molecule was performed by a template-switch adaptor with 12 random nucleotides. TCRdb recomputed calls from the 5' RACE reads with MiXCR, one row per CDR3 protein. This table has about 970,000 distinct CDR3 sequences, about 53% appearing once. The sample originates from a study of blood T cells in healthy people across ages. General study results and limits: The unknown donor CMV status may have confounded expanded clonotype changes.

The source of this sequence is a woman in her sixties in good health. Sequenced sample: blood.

The CDR3 nucleotides read TGCAGCTACCGACAGGGTACATATCGGTACCAAGAGACCCAGTACTTC. Translating gives CSYRQGTYRYQETQYF. V and J are TRBV29-1 and TRBJ2-5, with 7 positions matching TRBD1. Germline values: CDR1 SQVTM, CDR2 ANQGSEA. V lost 8 bases to trimming and J lost 0 bases; unmatched junction nucleotides: 15. The CDR3 contains 16 residues. Full variable domain (remainder filled in from reference TRBV29-1 and TRBJ2-5): SAVISQKPSRDICQRGTSLTIQCQVDSQVTMMFWYRQQPGQSLTLIATANQGSEATYESGFVIDKFPISRPNLTFSTLTVSNMSPEDSSIYLCSYRQGTYRYQETQYFGPGTRLLVL.